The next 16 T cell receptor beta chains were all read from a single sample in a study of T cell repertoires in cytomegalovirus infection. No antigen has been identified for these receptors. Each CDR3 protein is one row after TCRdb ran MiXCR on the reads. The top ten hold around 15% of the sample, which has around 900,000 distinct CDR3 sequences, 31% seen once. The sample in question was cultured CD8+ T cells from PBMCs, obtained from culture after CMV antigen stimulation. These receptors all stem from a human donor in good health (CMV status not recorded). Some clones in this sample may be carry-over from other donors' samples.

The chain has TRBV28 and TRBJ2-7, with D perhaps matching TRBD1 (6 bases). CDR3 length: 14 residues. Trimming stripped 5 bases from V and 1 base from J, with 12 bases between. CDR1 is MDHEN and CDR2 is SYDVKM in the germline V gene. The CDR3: CASSGLDRSYEQYV. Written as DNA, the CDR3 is TGTGCCAGCAGTGGCCTGGACAGATCCTACGAGCAGTACGTC.

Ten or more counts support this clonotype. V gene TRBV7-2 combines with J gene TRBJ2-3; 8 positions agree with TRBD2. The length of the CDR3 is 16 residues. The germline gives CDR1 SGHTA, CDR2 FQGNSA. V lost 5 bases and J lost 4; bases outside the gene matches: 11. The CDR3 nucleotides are TGTGCCAGCAGCCTCCCCCGGGGCGGGGGGCCAGATACGCAGTATTTT. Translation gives CASSLPRGGGPDTQYF. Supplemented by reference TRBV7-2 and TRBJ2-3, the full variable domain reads GAGVSQSPSNKVTEKGKDVELRCDPISGHTALYWYRQSLGQGLEFLIYFQGNSAPDKSGLPSDRFSAERTGGSVSTLTIQRTQQEDSAVYLCASSLPRGGGPDTQYFGPGTRLTVL.

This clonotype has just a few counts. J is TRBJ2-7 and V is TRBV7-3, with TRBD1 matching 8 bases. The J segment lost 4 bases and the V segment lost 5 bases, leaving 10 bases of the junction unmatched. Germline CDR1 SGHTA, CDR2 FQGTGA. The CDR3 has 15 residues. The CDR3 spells CASSQKGQDGYEQYV. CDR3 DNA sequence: TGTGCCAGCAGCCAGAAGGGACAGGATGGTTACGAGCAGTACGTC.

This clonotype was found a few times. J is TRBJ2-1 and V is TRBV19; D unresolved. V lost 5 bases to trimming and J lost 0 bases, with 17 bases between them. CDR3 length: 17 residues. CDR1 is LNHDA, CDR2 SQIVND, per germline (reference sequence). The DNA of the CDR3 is TGTGCCAGTAGTCCCCCTGAATGGTTAAGCTCCTACAATGAGCAGTTCTTC. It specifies CASSPPEWLSSYNEQFF.

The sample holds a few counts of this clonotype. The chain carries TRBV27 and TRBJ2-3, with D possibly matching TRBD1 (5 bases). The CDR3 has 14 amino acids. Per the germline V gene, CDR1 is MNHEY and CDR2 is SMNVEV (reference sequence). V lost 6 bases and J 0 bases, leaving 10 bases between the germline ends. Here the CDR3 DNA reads TGTGCCAGCAGGCACAGGTTTAGCACAGATACGCAGTATTTT. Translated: CASRHRFSTDTQYF.

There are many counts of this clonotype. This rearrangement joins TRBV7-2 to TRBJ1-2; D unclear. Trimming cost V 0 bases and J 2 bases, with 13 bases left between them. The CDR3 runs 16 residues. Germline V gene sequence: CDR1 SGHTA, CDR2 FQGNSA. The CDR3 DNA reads TGTGCCAGCAGCTTAGCGAGTGGCACCACAAACTATGGCTACACCTTC. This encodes CASSLASGTTNYGYTF. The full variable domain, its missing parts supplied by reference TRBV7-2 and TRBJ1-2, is GAGVSQSPSNKVTEKGKDVELRCDPISGHTALYWYRQSLGQGLEFLIYFQGNSAPDKSGLPSDRFSAERTGGSVSTLTIQRTQQEDSAVYLCASSLASGTTNYGYTFGSGTRLTVV.

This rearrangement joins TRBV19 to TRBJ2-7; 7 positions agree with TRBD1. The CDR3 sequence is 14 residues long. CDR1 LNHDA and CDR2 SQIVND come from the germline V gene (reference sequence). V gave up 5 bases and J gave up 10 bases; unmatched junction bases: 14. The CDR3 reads CASSPRRQGRQQYF. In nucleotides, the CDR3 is TGTGCCAGTAGTCCCCGGAGACAGGGAAGACAACAGTACTTC.

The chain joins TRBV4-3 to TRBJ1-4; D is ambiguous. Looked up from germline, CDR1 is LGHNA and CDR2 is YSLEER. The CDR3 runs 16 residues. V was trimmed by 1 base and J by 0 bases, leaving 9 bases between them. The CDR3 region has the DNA TGCGCCAGCAGCCAAGGTCTGGGAACAACTAATGAAAAACTGTTTTTT. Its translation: CASSQGLGTTNEKLFF.

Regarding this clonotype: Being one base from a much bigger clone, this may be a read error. The CDR3 sequence is CASTPGTAYNEQFF. CDR3 DNA sequence: TGTGCCAGCACCCCCGGGACAGCCTACAATGAGCAGTTCTTC. The rearrangement links TRBV27 to TRBJ2-1, with TRBD1 matching 7 bases. The CDR3 totals 14 residues. V shed 7 bases, J shed 2 bases, and the junction held 5 bases outside the gene matches. Germline V gene sequence: CDR1 MNHEY, CDR2 SMNVEV (reference sequence).

CDR3 protein: CASSSDRGYSPLHF. CDR3 DNA sequence: TGTGCCAGCAGTTCCGACAGGGGATATTCACCCCTCCACTTT. The V call is TRBV6-5, the J call TRBJ1-6; 8 nucleotides align to TRBD1. This CDR3 region has 14 residues. The germline CDR1 and CDR2 sequences are MNHEY and SVGAGI. J lost 8 bases, V lost 4 bases, and 4 bases had no gene match.

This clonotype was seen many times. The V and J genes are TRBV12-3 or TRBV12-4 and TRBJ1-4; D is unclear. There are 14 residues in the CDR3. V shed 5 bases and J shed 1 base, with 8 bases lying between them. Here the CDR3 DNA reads TGTGCCAGCAGTCTGACACTAACTAATGAAAAACTGTTTTTT. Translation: CASSLTLTNEKLFF.

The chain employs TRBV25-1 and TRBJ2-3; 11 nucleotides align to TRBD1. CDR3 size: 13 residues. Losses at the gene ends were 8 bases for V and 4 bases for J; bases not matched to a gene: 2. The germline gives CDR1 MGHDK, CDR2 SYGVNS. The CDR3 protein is CASGTGGSDTQYF. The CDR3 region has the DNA TGTGCCAGCGGGACAGGGGGGTCAGATACGCAGTATTTT.

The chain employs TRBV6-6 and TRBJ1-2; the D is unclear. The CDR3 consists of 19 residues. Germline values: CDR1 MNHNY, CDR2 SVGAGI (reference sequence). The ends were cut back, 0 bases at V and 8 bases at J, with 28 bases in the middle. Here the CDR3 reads CASSYSMQVIDRRLRGYTF. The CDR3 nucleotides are TGTGCCAGCAGTTACTCGATGCAGGTTATTGATCGGAGGCTCAGAGGCTACACCTTC.

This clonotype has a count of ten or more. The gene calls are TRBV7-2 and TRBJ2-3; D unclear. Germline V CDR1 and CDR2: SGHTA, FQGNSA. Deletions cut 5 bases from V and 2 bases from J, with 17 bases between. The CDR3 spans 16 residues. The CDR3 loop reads CASSPPSGEYTDTQYF. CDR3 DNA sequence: TGTGCCAGCAGCCCCCCAAGTGGGGAATACACAGATACGCAGTATTTT.

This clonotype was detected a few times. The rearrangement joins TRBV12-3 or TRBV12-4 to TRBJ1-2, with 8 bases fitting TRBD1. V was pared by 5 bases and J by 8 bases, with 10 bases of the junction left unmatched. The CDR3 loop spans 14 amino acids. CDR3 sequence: CASSQGAALRGYTF. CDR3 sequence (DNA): TGTGCCAGCAGTCAGGGGGCCGCTTTGAGAGGCTACACCTTC.

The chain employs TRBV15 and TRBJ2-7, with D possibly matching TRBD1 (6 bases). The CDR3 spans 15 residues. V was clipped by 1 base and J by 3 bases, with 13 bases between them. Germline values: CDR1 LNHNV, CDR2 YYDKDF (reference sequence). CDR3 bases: TGTGCCACCAGCAGAGTTCAGGACAGCCGCTACGAGCAGTACTTC. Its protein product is CATSRVQDSRYEQYF.